This TCR beta chain derives from a study of shared clonotypes between healthy human individuals (dated by TCRdb to about 2020). At the level of the whole study: Two women and a few men aged 18 to 49 years were included in the cohort. For each donor, CD4 naive and CD4 memory were each given three plates, CD8 naive was given two plates, and CD8 memory was given one plate. To estimate repertoire size and how much clonotypes are shared between individuals, the study performed deep sequencing of blood TCR repertoires from about 5 healthy adults. To increase sequencing depth and limit assay-specific biases, TCR repertoire library preparation and sequencing were carried out by different laboratories using diverse techniques. Leukapheresis yielded between about 0.8 and 9.5 billion PBMCs per donor.

Here is what the overall study found, with its caveats: Only blood was sampled, and tissue TCR repertoires likely differ from those in blood. The small number of donors limited the genetic and exposure-history diversity represented. Higher generation probabilities were observed for clonotypes shared by all four sorted-subset donors than for non-shared clonotypes. Rarefaction of sorted-subset datasets indicated incomplete sequencing despite the large sequencing depth. When a few donors were compared, the shared fraction of clonotypes was 5% to 6.5% for naive CD4, 3.5% for naive CD8, 2.3% for memory CD4, and less than 0.5% for memory CD8. Naive subsets generally had larger estimated clonotype richness than memory subsets. Pairwise subsampling indicated that sequencing depth was expected to affect the degree of clonotype sharing among donors.

TCR CDR3 regions were amplified from genomic DNA by multiplex PCR using the deep immunoSEQ assay. Extracted genomic DNA from each cell subset was distributed evenly across all wells of several immunoSEQ 96-well plates, and each plate was treated as a replicate. Each replicate PCR for sorted subsets received approximately 200 ng genomic DNA, equal to 30,000 or so T cell genomes. Purified libraries were quantified with a Qubit 3.0 fluorometer, sized on a Bioanalyzer 2100, and re-quantified with the KAPA Library Quantification kit. A separate single-read 150-cycle Illumina NextSeq 550 flow cell was used to sequence each immunoSEQ 96-well plate. The published analysis was carried out like this. The immunoSEQ output contained only junctional sequences without quality scores, so filtering could not match that applied to full-length reads. Sequences were annotated with PyIR, a Python wrapper for IgBLAST v1.9, and V/J genes and CDR3 were assigned using IMGT germline references. Reads with weak V/J assignments (E-value above 1e-6), missing CDR3, stop codons, out-of-frame junctions, or ambiguous translated residues were removed. A V3J clonotype was defined by an identical inferred V gene, J gene, and CDR3 amino acid sequence. The percentage overlap between two repertoires was calculated by dividing the number of shared unique clonotypes by the size of the smaller repertoire. Three approaches were used to assess repertoire richness: RTK rarefaction, the Chao1 estimator, and Recon v2.1 estimates of unobserved clonotypes. Generation probabilities for all TCRbeta clonotypes obtained by the gDNA method from a handful of donors were computed using OLGA. TCRdb stores this immuneACCESS table with in-frame sequences only. Part of the clones is absent; in the studies checked, under half of the shortfall reflects unresolved V genes, and no reason is known for the rest. Clonal size and the V and J genes are those of that table, whereas D and trimming came from the DNA. This sample holds millions of clones; about 94% were observed only once. The ten most abundant clones make up 1.1% of the sample.

Details on this clone: Its antigen remains undetermined. Per-nucleotide qualities are absent, and no much larger clonotype sits a single base away.

CD8 naive samples consisted of CD45RO-negative cells that were positively selected for CCR7, yielding a CD45RA+CCR7+ population without TemRA cells. Donors were healthy HIV-negative adults with no recently reported acute infections or vaccinations. Every donor was a Caucasian adult living in Nashville, Tennessee, USA. After blood collection by leukapheresis, PBMCs were isolated using Ficoll-Histopaque density gradient centrifugation and then cryopreserved in the vapor phase of liquid nitrogen. Analytical flow cytometry was used to check the purity and quantity of every magnetically sorted T cell population. From each sorted fraction, genomic DNA was isolated and quantified by UV absorbance on a Nanodrop 2000c. The germline V end is reduced by 1 base and the J end by 1 base; junction bases left unmatched: 4. The germline V gene supplies CDR1 SGHVS and CDR2 FQNEAQ. CDR3 length: 16 amino acids, cysteine to phenylalanine. Kept here is only the CDR3 DNA, which spans 48 bases and is read in frame from base 1.

The source is a man aged 18-30 years in good health. The V and J genes are TRBV7-8 and TRBJ2-3; 8 junctional bases match TRBD2. Sequencing was carried out using naive CD8+ T cells sorted from blood. The sample's cell subset or site label, in plain terms: CD45RA+CCR7+. The CDR3 protein is CASSLGTSLGTDTQYF. The DNA sequence reads TGTGCCAGCAGCTTAGGGACTAGCTTAGGCACAGATACGCAGTATTTT.